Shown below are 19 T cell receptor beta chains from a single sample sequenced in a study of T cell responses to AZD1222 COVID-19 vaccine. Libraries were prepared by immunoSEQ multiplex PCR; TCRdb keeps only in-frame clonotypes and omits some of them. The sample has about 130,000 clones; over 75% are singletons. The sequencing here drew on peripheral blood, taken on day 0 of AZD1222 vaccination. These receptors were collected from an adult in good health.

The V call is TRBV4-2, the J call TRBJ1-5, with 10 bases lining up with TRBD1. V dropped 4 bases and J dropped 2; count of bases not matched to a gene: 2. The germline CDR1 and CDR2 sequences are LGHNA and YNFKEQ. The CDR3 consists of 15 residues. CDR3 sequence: CASSPDRGGNQPQHF. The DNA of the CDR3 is TGTGCCAGCAGCCCGGACAGGGGGGGCAATCAGCCCCAGCATTTT.

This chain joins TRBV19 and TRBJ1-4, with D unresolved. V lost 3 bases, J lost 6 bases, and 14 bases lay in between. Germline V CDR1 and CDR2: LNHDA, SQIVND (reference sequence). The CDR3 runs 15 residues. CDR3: CASSMLGWEDEKLFF. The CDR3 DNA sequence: TGTGCCAGTAGTATGCTGGGCTGGGAGGATGAAAAACTGTTTTTT.

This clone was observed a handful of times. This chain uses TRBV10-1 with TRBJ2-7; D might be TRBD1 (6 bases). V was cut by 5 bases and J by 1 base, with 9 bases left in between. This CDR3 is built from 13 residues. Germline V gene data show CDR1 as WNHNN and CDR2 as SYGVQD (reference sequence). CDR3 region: CASSLGQSYEQYF. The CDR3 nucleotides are TGCGCCAGCAGTCTCGGACAGTCCTACGAGCAGTACTTC.

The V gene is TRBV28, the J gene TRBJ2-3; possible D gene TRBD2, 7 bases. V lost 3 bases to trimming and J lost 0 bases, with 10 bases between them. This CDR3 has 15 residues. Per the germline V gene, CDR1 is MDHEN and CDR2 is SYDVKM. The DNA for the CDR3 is TGTGCCAGCAGTTTGCGGGGGCCTAGCACAGATACGCAGTATTTT. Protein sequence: CASSLRGPSTDTQYF.

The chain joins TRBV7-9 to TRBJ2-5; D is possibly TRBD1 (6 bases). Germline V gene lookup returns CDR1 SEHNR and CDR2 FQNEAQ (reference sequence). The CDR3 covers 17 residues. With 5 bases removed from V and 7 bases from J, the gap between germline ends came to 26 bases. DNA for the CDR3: TGTGCCAGCAGCATACCAAGGGACAATCTGCCGGATGGGACCCAGTACTTC. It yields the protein CASSIPRDNLPDGTQYF.

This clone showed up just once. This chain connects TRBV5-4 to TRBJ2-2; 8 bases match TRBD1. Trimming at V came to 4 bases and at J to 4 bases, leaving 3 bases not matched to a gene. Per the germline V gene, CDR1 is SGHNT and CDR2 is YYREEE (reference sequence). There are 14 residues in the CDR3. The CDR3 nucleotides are TGTGCCAGCAGCGCAGGGGGCTCCACCGGGGAGCTGTTTTTT. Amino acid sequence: CASSAGGSTGELFF.

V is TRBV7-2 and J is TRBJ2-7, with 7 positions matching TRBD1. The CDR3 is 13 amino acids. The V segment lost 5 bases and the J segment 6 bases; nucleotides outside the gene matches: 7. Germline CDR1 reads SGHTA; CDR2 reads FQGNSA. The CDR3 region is CASSRDRAGEQYF. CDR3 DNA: TGTGCCAGCAGCCGAGACAGGGCTGGCGAGCAGTACTTC.

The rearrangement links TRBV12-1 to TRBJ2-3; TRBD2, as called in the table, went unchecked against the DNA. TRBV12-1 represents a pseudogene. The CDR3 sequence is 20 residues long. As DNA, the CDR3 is TGTGCCAGCAGCTCCCCGGGACTAGCGGGGGGGATATGGGGCACAGATACGCAGTATTTT. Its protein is CASSSPGLAGGIWGTDTQYF.

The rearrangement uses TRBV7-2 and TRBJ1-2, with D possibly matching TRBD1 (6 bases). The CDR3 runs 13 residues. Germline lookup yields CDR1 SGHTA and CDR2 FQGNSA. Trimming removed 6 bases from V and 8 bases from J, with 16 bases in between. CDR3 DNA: TGTGCCAGCAGTTACCCGGGACAATACGGCTACACCTTC. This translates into CASSYPGQYGYTF. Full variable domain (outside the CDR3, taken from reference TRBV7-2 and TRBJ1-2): GAGVSQSPSNKVTEKGKDVELRCDPISGHTALYWYRQSLGQGLEFLIYFQGNSAPDKSGLPSDRFSAERTGGSVSTLTIQRTQQEDSAVYLCASSYPGQYGYTFGSGTRLTVV.

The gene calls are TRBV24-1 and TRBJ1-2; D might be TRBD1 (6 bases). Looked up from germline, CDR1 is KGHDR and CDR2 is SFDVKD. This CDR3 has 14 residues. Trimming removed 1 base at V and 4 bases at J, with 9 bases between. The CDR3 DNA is TGTGCCACCAGTGATTTTGCCAGGGGCTATGGCTACACCTTC. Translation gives CATSDFARGYGYTF.

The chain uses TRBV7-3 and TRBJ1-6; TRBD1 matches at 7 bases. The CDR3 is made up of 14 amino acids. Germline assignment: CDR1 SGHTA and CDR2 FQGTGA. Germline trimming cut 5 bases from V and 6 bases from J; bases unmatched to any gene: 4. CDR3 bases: TGTGCCAGCAGCCGGGACAGTATTAATTCACCCCTCCACTTT. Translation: CASSRDSINSPLHF.

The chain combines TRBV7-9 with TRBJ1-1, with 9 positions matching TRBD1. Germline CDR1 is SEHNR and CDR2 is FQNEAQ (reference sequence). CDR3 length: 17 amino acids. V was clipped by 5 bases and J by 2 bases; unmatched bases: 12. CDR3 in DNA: TGTGCCAGCAGCCCGAGGCGACAGGGGGTGGGAAACACTGAAGCTTTCTTT. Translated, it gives CASSPRRQGVGNTEAFF.

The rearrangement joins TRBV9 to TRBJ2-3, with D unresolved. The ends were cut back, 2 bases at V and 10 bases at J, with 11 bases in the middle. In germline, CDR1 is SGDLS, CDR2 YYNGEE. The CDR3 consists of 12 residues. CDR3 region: CASSVSGIPQYF. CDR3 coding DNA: TGTGCCAGCAGCGTGTCGGGTATTCCGCAGTATTTT.

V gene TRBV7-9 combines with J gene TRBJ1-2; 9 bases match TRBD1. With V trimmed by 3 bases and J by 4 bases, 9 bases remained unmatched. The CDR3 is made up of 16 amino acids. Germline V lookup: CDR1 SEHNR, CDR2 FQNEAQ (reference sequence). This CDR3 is CASSFWTLTGGYGYTF. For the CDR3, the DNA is TGTGCCAGCAGCTTTTGGACTTTGACAGGGGGCTATGGCTACACCTTC.

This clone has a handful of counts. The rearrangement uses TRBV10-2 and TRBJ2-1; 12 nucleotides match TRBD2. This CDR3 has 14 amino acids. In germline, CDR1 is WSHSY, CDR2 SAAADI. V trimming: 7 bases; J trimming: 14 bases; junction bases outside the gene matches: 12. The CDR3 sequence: CASTSTSGGGPKFF. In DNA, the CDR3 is TGCGCCAGCACGTCGACTAGCGGGGGCGGACCCAAGTTCTTC.

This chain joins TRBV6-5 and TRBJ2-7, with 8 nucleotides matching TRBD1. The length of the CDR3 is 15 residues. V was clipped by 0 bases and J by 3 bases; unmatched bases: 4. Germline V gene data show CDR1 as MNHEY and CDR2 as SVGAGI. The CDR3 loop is CASSYSPTGVYEQYF. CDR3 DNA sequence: TGTGCCAGCAGTTACTCCCCGACAGGGGTCTACGAGCAGTACTTC.

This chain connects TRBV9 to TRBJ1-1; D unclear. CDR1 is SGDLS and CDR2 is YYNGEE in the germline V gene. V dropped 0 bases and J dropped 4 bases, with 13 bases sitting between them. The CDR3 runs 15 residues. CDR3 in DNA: TGTGCCAGCAGCGTAGCTGTCGGCCTGGGCACTGAAGCTTTCTTT. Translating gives CASSVAVGLGTEAFF.

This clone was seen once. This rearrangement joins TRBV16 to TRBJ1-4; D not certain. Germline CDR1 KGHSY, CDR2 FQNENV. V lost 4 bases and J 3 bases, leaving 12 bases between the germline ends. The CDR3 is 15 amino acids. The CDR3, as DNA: TGTGCCAGCAGCCGGGCGGGGAGTTCTAATGAAAAACTGTTTTTT. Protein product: CASSRAGSSNEKLFF.

The CDR3 DNA sequence: TGTGCCAGCAGCTTAGCCAGGGGGACCACTGAAGCTTTCTTT. It is translated as CASSLARGTTEAFF. The genes are TRBV7-6 and TRBJ1-1; 7 nucleotides match TRBD1. Germline V gives CDR1 SGHVS, CDR2 FNYEAQ. V was clipped by 0 bases and J by 4 bases; unmatched bases: 2. This CDR3 contains 14 residues. Looking up the rest from reference TRBV7-6 and TRBJ1-1 gives the full variable domain: GAGVSQSPRYKVTKRGQDVALRCDPISGHVSLYWYRQALGQGPEFLTYFNYEAQQDKSGLPNDRFSAERPEGSISTLTIQRTEQRDSAMYRCASSLARGTTEAFFGQGTRLTVV.